This entry lists 27 T cell receptor beta chains sequenced from one sample in a study of blood T cells in healthy people across ages. A second PCR of about 7 to 12 cycles used a sample-barcoded 5' primer and a J-beta primer mix. Each CDR3 protein is one row after TCRdb ran MiXCR on the 5' RACE reads. The table lists roughly 1,500,000 distinct CDR3 sequences, 42% of them singletons. Sequencing used blood. The receptors derive from a woman between 18 and 30 years old in good health.

This chain connects TRBV7-9 to TRBJ2-1, with 9 bases lining up with TRBD1. This CDR3 is built from 17 residues. Germline V gene lookup returns CDR1 SEHNR and CDR2 FQNEAQ (reference sequence). After removal of 5 bases from V and 8 bases from J, the junction contained 16 bases not matched to a gene. CDR3 residues: CASSGEITLGQGDEQFF. The DNA for the CDR3 is TGTGCCAGCAGCGGAGAGATTACTTTGGGACAGGGCGATGAGCAGTTCTTC. The entire variable domain, with the rest obtained from reference TRBV7-9 and TRBJ2-1, is as follows: DTGVSQNPRHKITKRGQNVTFRCDPISEHNRLYWYRQTLGQGPEFLTYFQNEAQLEKSRLLSDRFSAERPKGSFSTLEIQRTEQGDSAMYLCASSGEITLGQGDEQFFGPGTRLTVL.

This clonotype was seen many times. This chain uses TRBV4-2 with TRBJ2-5; 9 bases match TRBD2. The germline gives CDR1 LGHNA, CDR2 YNFKEQ. The trim removed 0 bases at V and 5 bases at J, leaving 7 bases unmatched. This CDR3 region has 16 residues. The CDR3 DNA is TGTGCCAGCAGCCAAGATCTGGTAGCGGGAGATGAGACCCAGTACTTC. It specifies CASSQDLVAGDETQYF.

This clonotype has only a few counts. This chain connects TRBV5-6 to TRBJ2-3; 11 nucleotides match TRBD2. J gave up 2 bases and V 4 bases, and 6 bases lay outside the gene matches. Germline lookup yields CDR1 SGHDT and CDR2 YYEEEE. The CDR3 is 16 amino acids. The CDR3 loop is CASSPGLAAHTDTQYF. The CDR3 DNA sequence: TGTGCCAGCAGCCCGGGACTAGCGGCGCACACAGATACGCAGTATTTT.

The gene calls are TRBV20-1 and TRBJ2-1; 8 bases line up with TRBD2. Losses at the gene ends were 7 bases for V and 3 bases for J; bases not matched to a gene: 11. The germline CDR1 and CDR2 sequences are DFQATT and SNEGSKA (reference sequence). CDR3 size: 15 residues. The CDR3 nucleotides are TGCAGTGGCTTGAAGCCGGGAGGGAACTACAATGAGCAGTTCTTC. It codes for CSGLKPGGNYNEQFF.

The chain recombines TRBV20-1 with TRBJ2-7; D possibly corresponds to TRBD2 (6 bases). V was trimmed by 2 bases and J by 5 bases, leaving 19 bases between them. The length of the CDR3 is 15 residues. Germline loops: CDR1 DFQATT, CDR2 SNEGSKA (reference sequence). CDR3 loop: CSARHPGRGMDEQYF. CDR3 DNA: TGCAGTGCTAGACACCCGGGACGCGGGATGGACGAGCAGTACTTC.

The chain links TRBV7-9 to TRBJ1-2, with D uncertain. The CDR3 consists of 15 residues. Per the germline V gene, CDR1 is SEHNR and CDR2 is FQNEAQ (reference sequence). The V end lost 5 bases, the J end lost 0 bases, and 13 bases lay between the germline ends. CDR3 coding DNA: TGTGCCAGCAGCCCCACACCTCGAGCTAACTATGGCTACACCTTC. Translated, it gives CASSPTPRANYGYTF.

This chain connects TRBV7-3 to TRBJ1-2; 7 bases map to TRBD1. Losses at the gene ends were 5 bases for V and 8 bases for J; bases not matched to a gene: 17. The CDR3 spans 16 residues. CDR1 is SGHTA, CDR2 FQGTGA, per germline. The CDR3 spells CASSPWFVNDRDGYTF. The CDR3 DNA reads TGTGCCAGCAGCCCGTGGTTCGTAAACGACAGGGACGGCTACACCTTC.

This clonotype was picked up a small number of times. The V call is TRBV10-3, the J call TRBJ2-7, with no clear D. The CDR3 covers 13 residues. CDR1 and CDR2 from the germline V gene are ENHRY and SYGVKD. Trimming cost V 2 bases and J 5 bases, with 10 bases left between them. This CDR3 reads CAISEAPLNEQYF. As DNA, the CDR3 is TGTGCCATCAGTGAGGCCCCCCTTAACGAGCAGTACTTC.

This sequence joins TRBV12-3 or TRBV12-4 and TRBJ1-6, with 7 bases aligning to TRBD1. This CDR3 is built from 18 residues. J gave up 2 bases and V 5 bases, and 12 bases lay outside the gene matches. CDR3 DNA sequence: TGTGCCAGCAGTCCTTGGGCAGGGGGAAGGCCCTATAATTCACCCCTCCACTTT. Protein product: CASSPWAGGRPYNSPLHF.

The CDR3 sequence: CASSPPVGSTIQYF. The DNA for the CDR3 is TGTGCCAGCTCACCACCGGTGGGTAGCACCATTCAGTACTTC. The V and J genes are TRBV18 and TRBJ2-4, with no clear D. The CDR3 has 14 residues. V lost 0 bases and J lost 9, with 12 bases in between. CDR1 is KGHSH, CDR2 LQKENI, per germline.

The rearrangement uses TRBV7-3 and TRBJ2-5; the match to TRBD2 covers 9 bases. Germline V gives CDR1 SGHTA, CDR2 FQGTGA. J gave up 1 base and V 2 bases, and 2 bases lay outside the gene matches. The CDR3 is made up of 15 amino acids. DNA of the CDR3: TGTGCCAGCAGCTTACTAGCGGGGTCCCAAGAGACCCAGTACTTC. Amino acid sequence: CASSLLAGSQETQYF. The entire variable domain, with the rest obtained from reference TRBV7-3 and TRBJ2-5, is as follows: GAGVSQTPSNKVTEKGKYVELRCDPISGHTALYWYRQSLGQGPEFLIYFQGTGAADDSGLPNDRFFAVRPEGSVSTLKIQRTERGDSAVYLCASSLLAGSQETQYFGPGTRLLVL.

Here the CDR3 DNA reads TGTGCCAGCAGCTCCCTTACAAGGGACAGAACCCAAGCTTTCTTT. Protein: CASSSLTRDRTQAFF. The gene calls are TRBV5-4 and TRBJ1-1; the match to TRBD1 covers 7 bases. J gave up 9 bases and V 3 bases, and 14 bases lay outside the gene matches. The CDR3 has 15 amino acids. From germline, CDR1 is SGHNT and CDR2 YYREEE (reference sequence).

This clonotype was seen a handful of times. The J gene is TRBJ2-5, the V gene TRBV20-1, with 9 bases that match TRBD1. The DNA end is more similar to TRBJ2-7, so the J call may be wrong. The germline CDR1 and CDR2 sequences are DFQATT and SNEGSKA (reference sequence). The CDR3 loop spans 14 amino acids. CDR3 bases: TGCAGTGCTAGGCCCCGGGACAGGGAATACGAGCAGTACTTC. Translated, it gives CSARPRDREYEQYF.

The rearrangement links TRBV28 to TRBJ2-7, with D tentatively TRBD1 (6 bases). CDR3 length equals 14 residues. V was pared by 5 bases and J by 3 bases, with 14 bases between. Germline lookup yields CDR1 MDHEN and CDR2 SYDVKM. CDR3 residues: CASSQRQDLYEQYF. The CDR3 nucleotides read TGTGCCAGCAGTCAACGACAGGATCTCTACGAGCAGTACTTC.

The genes are TRBV6-1 and TRBJ2-5; 8 positions match TRBD1. In germline, CDR1 is MNHNS, CDR2 SASEGT. This CDR3 contains 16 residues. The V segment lost 4 bases and the J segment 2 bases; nucleotides outside the gene matches: 9. CDR3 in DNA: TGTGCCAGCAGTGCCCGAAAGGGACAGGTACAAGAGACCCAGTACTTC. Amino acids: CASSARKGQVQETQYF.

V usage is TRBV6-1 and J usage is TRBJ2-3, with TRBD2 as a possible D gene (5 bases). CDR3 length: 14 amino acids. V was clipped by 6 bases and J by 0 bases, with 10 bases between them. Germline values: CDR1 MNHNS, CDR2 SASEGT. The CDR3 sequence is CASRKGGSTDTQYF. Written as DNA, the CDR3 is TGTGCCAGCAGGAAGGGCGGGAGCACAGATACGCAGTATTTT.

In this sample, this clonotype turned up a few times. The chain is built from TRBV12-3 or TRBV12-4 and TRBJ2-7; the match to TRBD2 covers 7 bases. The CDR3 totals 14 residues. Trimming at V came to 6 bases and at J to 4 bases, leaving 9 bases not matched to a gene. In DNA form, the CDR3 reads TGTGCCAGCAGCCGGGAGGCGGGCCGTTACGAGCAGTACTTC. Its protein product is CASSREAGRYEQYF.

This clonotype was observed a few times. The CDR3 DNA follows: TGTGCCAGCAGCGTTTACTGGAGCTCCTACGAGCAGTACTTC. Residues: CASSVYWSSYEQYF. J is TRBJ2-7 and V is TRBV9; D unresolved. The germline CDR1 and CDR2 sequences are SGDLS and YYNGEE. CDR3 length: 14 amino acids. V was pared by 2 bases and J by 0 bases, with 9 bases between.

This clonotype turned up a few times. The chain links TRBV5-5 to TRBJ2-3; D unresolved. In germline, CDR1 is SGHKS, CDR2 YYEKEE (reference sequence). The CDR3 spans 14 residues. The V end was cut by 2 bases, the J end by 1 base, with 8 bases between. This CDR3 is CASSLWSGTDTQYF. The CDR3 nucleotides are TGTGCCAGCAGCTTATGGTCCGGCACAGATACGCAGTATTTT.

V and J are TRBV20-1 and TRBJ2-3; D is ambiguous. Per the germline V gene, CDR1 is DFQATT and CDR2 is SNEGSKA (reference sequence). V dropped 3 bases and J dropped 4 bases, with 8 bases sitting between them. This CDR3 region has 12 residues. The CDR3 protein is CSASRLADTQYF. The CDR3 region has the DNA TGCAGTGCTAGCCGGTTAGCAGATACGCAGTATTTT.

The CDR3 region has the DNA TGCAGCGTTCCATATCGGCCAGGGGGCTTTGACACTGAAGCTTTCTTT. As protein: CSVPYRPGGFDTEAFF. The V call is TRBV29-1, the J call TRBJ1-1; 8 bases fit TRBD1. Germline CDR1 SQVTM, CDR2 ANQGSEA. This CDR3 has 16 amino acids. V gave up 5 bases and J gave up 3 bases; unmatched junction bases: 14.

The table lists this clonotype with a few counts. This chain connects TRBV27 to TRBJ1-2; possible D gene TRBD1, 5 bases. V was pared by 7 bases and J by 8 bases, with 23 bases between. CDR1 is MNHEY, CDR2 SMNVEV, per germline (reference sequence). CDR3 size: 15 residues. CDR3 bases: TGTGCCAGCAAAAGGGCCGAAGCCTTCTGGGGGGGCTACACCTTC. Translating gives CASKRAEAFWGGYTF.

The table lists this clonotype with a few counts. V gene TRBV6-6 combines with J gene TRBJ2-5; 7 bases agree with TRBD1. The ends lost 5 bases at V and 11 bases at J; junction bases unmatched: 14. The CDR3 runs to 14 residues. Per the germline V gene, CDR1 is MNHNY and CDR2 is SVGAGI (reference sequence). Here the CDR3 reads CASSTGQLSNEQYF. DNA of the CDR3: TGTGCCAGCAGTACGGGACAGTTAAGTAATGAGCAGTACTTC.

The CDR3 region has the DNA TGTGCCACCAGCATTCTTGGGGGGGACCGAAATCAGCCCCAGCATTTT. Residues: CATSILGGDRNQPQHF. The genes are TRBV15 and TRBJ1-5; D might be TRBD1 (5 bases). Trimming shortened V by 4 bases and J by 4 bases, and 17 bases separated the two germline ends. Germline V gene lookup returns CDR1 LNHNV and CDR2 YYDKDF (reference sequence). There are 16 residues in the CDR3.

The rearrangement uses TRBV7-9 and TRBJ2-5; no clear D gene. The CDR3 is 11 residues long. The V end lost 8 bases, the J end lost 2 bases, and 6 bases lay between the germline ends. Germline V gives CDR1 SEHNR, CDR2 FQNEAQ (reference sequence). The CDR3 region has the DNA TGTGCCAGCGGACCTCAAGAGACCCAGTACTTC. Translated: CASGPQETQYF.

This clonotype was observed a handful of times. V and J are TRBV7-8 and TRBJ2-7; weak D call: TRBD2 (7 bases). The CDR3 is 15 amino acids. Trimming took 2 bases from V and 3 from J, leaving 14 bases between them. From germline, CDR1 is SGHVS and CDR2 FQNEAQ. CDR3 sequence: CASSLSGGANYEQYF. Here the CDR3 DNA reads TGTGCCAGCAGCTTATCTGGGGGGGCGAACTACGAGCAGTACTTC. Based on the CDR3 plus reference TRBV7-8 and TRBJ2-7, the full variable domain is GAGVSQSPRYKVAKRGQDVALRCDPISGHVSLFWYQQALGQGPEFLTYFQNEAQLDKSGLPSDRFFAERPEGSVSTLKIQRTQQEDSAVYLCASSLSGGANYEQYFGPGTRLTVT.

V gene TRBV24-1 combines with J gene TRBJ2-5, with D perhaps TRBD2 (7 bases). The CDR3 totals 12 residues. Germline CDR1 reads KGHDR; CDR2 reads SFDVKD. The V end was cut by 3 bases, the J end by 10 bases, with 11 bases between. The CDR3, as DNA: TGTGCCACCAGTGATCGAGGGGGGGACCAGTACTTC. It translates to CATSDRGGDQYF.